The 31 T cell receptor beta chains in this list originate from one sample, sequenced in a study of regulatory T cells in long-lasting Graves disease. As for time point: persistent/refractory GD, antithyroid drugs over 5 years with positive TRAb. Following extraction of RNA from PBMCs, that RNA was used to make the TCR library. TCR beta libraries were built with iRepertoire HTBI primers and Arm-PCR of CDR3 regions. TCRdb fed the multiplex PCR reads into MiXCR, producing one record per CDR3 protein. The sample lists 400,000 or so distinct CDR3 sequences, 23% occurring once. The specimen was peripheral blood mononuclear cells (PBMCs), collected when the disease was refractory, from a patient treated with antithyroid drugs. These receptors came from a female donor with Graves disease.

Remarks on this clonotype: This may come from a read error, since a much larger clone is one base off. The chain recombines TRBV11-2 with TRBJ2-5; D is possibly TRBD1 or TRBD2 (5 bases each). This CDR3 contains 10 residues. CDR1 SGHAT and CDR2 FQNNGV come from the germline V gene. CDR3 sequence: CASSTGTRYF. CDR3 nucleotides: TGTGCCAGCAGCACTGGGACCCGGTACTTC. The variable domain in full, completed from reference TRBV11-2 and TRBJ2-5, reads EAGVAQSPRYKIIEKRQSVAFWCNPISGHATLYWYQQILGQGPKLLIQFQNNGVVDDSQLPKDRFSAERLKGVDSTLKIQPAKLEDSAVYLCASSTGTRYFGPGTRLLVL.

This clonotype was counted many times. J is TRBJ1-4 and V is TRBV6-1; D gene uncertain. V lost 2 bases to trimming and J lost 4 bases, with 14 bases between them. The length of the CDR3 is 16 residues. From germline, CDR1 is MNHNS and CDR2 SASEGT. The CDR3 sequence: CASSEFGGQHNEKLFF. CDR3 in DNA: TGTGCCAGCAGTGAATTCGGAGGTCAGCATAATGAAAAACTGTTTTTT.

The gene calls are TRBV7-9 and TRBJ1-1; D is uncertain. The CDR3 is 15 amino acids. The V gene's germline CDR1 is SEHNR and CDR2 FQNEAQ (reference sequence). V was pared by 3 bases and J by 2 bases, with 13 bases between. Here the CDR3 DNA reads TGTGCCAGCAGCTTCCGGCAGACGTCCAACACTGAAGCTTTCTTT. Residues: CASSFRQTSNTEAFF.

The gene calls are TRBV4-2 and TRBJ2-2; 7 nucleotides agree with TRBD2. V shed 6 bases, J shed 4 bases, and the junction held 11 bases outside the gene matches. The CDR3 loop spans 16 amino acids. CDR1 is LGHNA, CDR2 YNFKEQ, per germline. In DNA form, the CDR3 reads TGTGCCAGCAGTTCCCGGACGGGAGGCGGCACCGGGGAGCTGTTTTTT. It translates to CASSSRTGGGTGELFF.

This clonotype was picked up many times. The J gene is TRBJ1-5, the V gene TRBV10-3; 8 bases agree with TRBD1. Trimming took 3 bases from V and 5 from J; bases not matched to a gene: 12. The CDR3 length is 17 residues. CDR1 is ENHRY, CDR2 SYGVKD, per germline. The CDR3 sequence: CAISDSLGTGGDQPQHF. The CDR3 region has the DNA TGTGCCATCAGTGACTCCTTAGGGACAGGCGGCGATCAGCCCCAGCATTTT.

For the CDR3, the DNA is TGTGCCAGCAGCACCTCCGGGACCTCTGGAAACACCATATATTTT. As protein: CASSTSGTSGNTIYF. The chain carries TRBV7-2 and TRBJ1-3; tentative D call: TRBD1 (5 bases). The germline CDR1 and CDR2 sequences are SGHTA and FQGNSA. CDR3 length: 15 residues. Trimming took 5 bases from V and 0 from J, leaving 11 bases between them.

This clonotype was observed once. This chain connects TRBV20-1 to TRBJ2-5; 11 positions match TRBD2. Looked up from germline, CDR1 is DFQATT and CDR2 is SNEGSKA (reference sequence). The CDR3 extends over 16 amino acids. V shed 6 bases and J 2 bases; nucleotides not matched to a gene: 11. The CDR3 here is CSAIFTSGSGQETQYF. The CDR3 DNA sequence: TGCAGTGCAATTTTTACTAGCGGGAGTGGGCAAGAGACCCAGTACTTC.

The CDR3 reads CATSDTGGGSEQYF. CDR3 sequence (DNA): TGTGCCACCAGTGACACGGGAGGTGGGAGCGAGCAGTACTTC. This rearrangement joins TRBV24-1 to TRBJ2-7, with 7 nucleotides matching TRBD2. CDR1 is KGHDR and CDR2 is SFDVKD in the germline V gene. The CDR3 has 14 amino acids. V gave up 4 bases and J gave up 6 bases; unmatched junction bases: 8.

About this clonotype itself: Just one base apart from a much larger clone, this may be a read error. The chain recombines TRBV6-1 with TRBJ1-2; possible D gene TRBD1, 5 bases. Germline loops: CDR1 MNHNS, CDR2 SASEGT. CDR3 length equals 17 residues. Trimming pared 4 bases from V and 4 bases from J, leaving 22 bases between. This chain's CDR3 is CASSAEGTAANIYGYTF. CDR3 in DNA: TGTGCCAGCAGTGCCGAGGGGACGGCGGCGAATATCTATGGCTACACCTTC.

This clonotype came up many times. The junction and the germline gene differ at one end; a read error may be behind it. The rearrangement joins TRBV2 to TRBJ1-6; 8 nucleotides agree with TRBD1. The CDR3 sequence is 15 residues long. The V gene's germline CDR1 is SNHLY and CDR2 FYNNEI. The CDR3 DNA follows: TGTGCCAGCAGCGAAGACAGGGGTTCCAGTTCACCCCTCCACTTT. Amino acid sequence: CASSEDRGSSSPLHF.

The chain has TRBV29-1 and TRBJ2-6; 8 bases map to TRBD1. Germline trimming cut 7 bases from V and 1 base from J; bases unmatched to any gene: 15. From germline, CDR1 is SQVTM and CDR2 ANQGSEA. The CDR3 totals 18 residues. The CDR3, as DNA: TGCAGCGCGAAAAGAACCGGGACAGGAGGGTCTGGGGCCAACGTCCTGACTTTC. Amino acid sequence: CSAKRTGTGGSGANVLTF. Variable domain in full (rest from reference TRBV29-1 and TRBJ2-6): SAVISQKPSRDICQRGTSLTIQCQVDSQVTMMFWYRQQPGQSLTLIATANQGSEATYESGFVIDKFPISRPNLTFSTLTVSNMSPEDSSIYLCSAKRTGTGGSGANVLTFGAGSRLTVL.

The DNA for the CDR3 is TGCAGCGTTGTGGTCGAGGGAAACTATGGCTACACCTTC. It is translated as CSVVVEGNYGYTF. The chain recombines TRBV29-1 with TRBJ1-2; D call uncertain. Trimming took off 4 bases at V and 2 bases at J, with 11 bases between the two ends. The CDR3 loop spans 13 amino acids. Per germline, CDR1 SQVTM and CDR2 ANQGSEA.

The chain carries TRBV6-1 and TRBJ1-4; a weak D match, TRBD1 (6 bases). Germline assignment: CDR1 MNHNS and CDR2 SASEGT. V was clipped by 1 base and J by 3 bases, with 9 bases between them. The length of the CDR3 is 15 residues. CDR3 DNA: TGTGCCAGCAGTGAAGACAGGGCGGCTAATGAAAAACTGTTTTTT. Translating gives CASSEDRAANEKLFF.

This clonotype has ten or more counts. This rearrangement joins TRBV28 to TRBJ2-7, with a tentative D call TRBD1 (5 bases). Germline CDR1 is MDHEN and CDR2 is SYDVKM. This CDR3 is built from 12 residues. Trimming pared 7 bases from V and 3 bases from J, leaving 10 bases between. The CDR3, as DNA: TGTGCCAGCACTTCGGACAACTACGAGCAGTACTTC. It yields the protein CASTSDNYEQYF.

J is TRBJ2-7 and V is TRBV4-1; a weak D match, TRBD2 (5 bases). The CDR3 loop spans 15 amino acids. Germline CDR1 reads MGHRA; CDR2 reads YSYEKL. V was trimmed by 2 bases and J by 5 bases, leaving 16 bases between them. CDR3 region: CASSQSDGVMDEQYF. The CDR3 bases are TGCGCCAGCAGCCAATCAGACGGGGTGATGGACGAGCAGTACTTC.

This clonotype was seen just once. One base away lies a much larger clone, so this may be a sequencing read error. This chain joins TRBV7-6 and TRBJ2-7; 9 bases are shared with TRBD1. The CDR3 is made up of 14 amino acids. Germline V gene data show CDR1 as SGHVS and CDR2 as FNYEAQ. CDR3 amino acids: CVSSRRPQGAEQYF. CDR3 bases: TGTGTCAGCAGCCGACGACCACAGGGGGCCGAGCAGTACTTC.

Comment on this clonotype: An end of the junction does not agree with germline; a read error may underlie this. The V and J genes are TRBV20-1 and TRBJ2-4; perhaps TRBD2 as D (5 bases). The CDR3 runs 13 residues. Germline V gene lookup returns CDR1 DFQATT and CDR2 SNEGSKA (reference sequence). The CDR3 nucleotides read TGCAGTGCTAAGTTCCCCGATAGGAATGAGCGGTTCTTC. Translating it yields CSAKFPDRNERFF.

This clonotype appeared many times. The chain links TRBV6-1 to TRBJ2-7; the D gene is possibly TRBD1 (6 bases). Germline CDR1 reads MNHNS; CDR2 reads SASEGT. The CDR3 has 14 residues. V shed 8 bases and J shed 5 bases, with 19 bases lying between them. The CDR3 loop is CASRWGRVFHEQYF. CDR3 DNA: TGTGCCAGCCGATGGGGGCGAGTTTTCCACGAGCAGTACTTC.

This clonotype was observed many times. This chain links TRBV20-1 with TRBJ2-7, with D uncertain. Trimming removed 5 bases at V and 2 bases at J, with 19 bases between. This CDR3 has 15 residues. CDR1 and CDR2 from the germline V gene are DFQATT and SNEGSKA (reference sequence). The CDR3 sequence: CSAPAGVANAYEQYF. Here the CDR3 DNA reads TGCAGTGCTCCCGCCGGAGTCGCAAACGCCTACGAGCAGTACTTC.

V is TRBV9 and J is TRBJ2-6; D gene unclear. V was pared by 3 bases and J by 0 bases, with 7 bases between. Germline CDR1 SGDLS, CDR2 YYNGEE. This CDR3 has 15 amino acids. The DNA of the CDR3 is TGTGCCAGCAGCGGACGGATCTCTGGGGCCAACGTCCTGACTTTC. Protein: CASSGRISGANVLTF.

The sample holds a few counts of this clonotype. CDR3 region: CASSVGDNTEAFF. CDR3 in DNA: TGTGCCAGCAGCGTCGGGGATAACACTGAAGCTTTCTTT. The V gene is TRBV9, the J gene TRBJ1-1, with D hard to call. Germline lookup yields CDR1 SGDLS and CDR2 YYNGEE. The CDR3 has 13 residues. Trimming shortened V by 2 bases and J by 2 bases, and 7 bases separated the two germline ends.

The chain employs TRBV2 and TRBJ1-1; no clear D gene. V was pared by 3 bases and J by 1 base, with 9 bases between. In germline, CDR1 is SNHLY, CDR2 FYNNEI. CDR3 length: 14 residues. The CDR3 loop reads CASSDGFSNTEAFF. The CDR3 nucleotides are TGTGCCAGCAGTGATGGGTTTTCGAACACTGAAGCTTTCTTT.

The V call is TRBV28, the J call TRBJ1-2, with D possibly being TRBD1 (5 bases). Trimming shortened V by 5 bases and J by 3 bases, and 10 bases separated the two germline ends. The CDR3 loop spans 13 amino acids. Germline V gives CDR1 MDHEN, CDR2 SYDVKM. CDR3 nucleotide sequence: TGTGCCAGCAGTGACAGTCCCTACTATGGCTACACCTTC. Its translation is CASSDSPYYGYTF.

In DNA, the CDR3 is TGTGCCAGCAGTCTGGGGGCGAGCAATCAGCCCCAGCATTTT. Its translation: CASSLGASNQPQHF. This chain uses TRBV12-3 or TRBV12-4 with TRBJ1-5; TRBD1 might be the D (6 bases). The CDR3 sequence is 14 residues long. The V gene lost 5 bases and the J gene lost 1 base, with 9 bases spanning the gap.

This clonotype was counted ten times or more. Mismatch with germline at one junction end may stem from a read error. CDR3 coding DNA: TGTGCCAGCAGCTTAGCGACTAGCGGTTCAGTACTCTTC. Protein sequence: CASSLATSGSVLF. The chain recombines TRBV7-9 with TRBJ2-5; 9 positions match TRBD2. Germline CDR1 SEHNR, CDR2 FQNEAQ (reference sequence). This CDR3 has 13 amino acids. Supplemented by reference TRBV7-9 and TRBJ2-5, the full variable domain reads DTGVSQNPRHKITKRGQNVTFRCDPISEHNRLYWYRQTLGQGPEFLTYFQNEAQLEKSRLLSDRFSAERPKGSFSTLEIQRTEQGDSAMYLCASSLATSGSVLFGPGTRLLVL.

This clonotype showed up just a few times. The J gene is TRBJ1-6, the V gene TRBV25-1; D might be TRBD1 (6 bases). V shed 5 bases and J shed 10 bases, with 15 bases lying between them. Germline V gene lookup returns CDR1 MGHDK and CDR2 SYGVNS. The CDR3 contains 14 residues. CDR3 coding DNA: TGTGCCAGCAGTCCTCCGGGACAAGGATCACCCCTCCACTTT. Its protein is CASSPPGQGSPLHF. Full variable domain (remainder filled in from reference TRBV25-1 and TRBJ1-6): EADIYQTPRYLVIGTGKKITLECSQTMGHDKMYWYQQDPGMELHLIHYSYGVNSTEKGDLSSESTVSRIRTEHFPLTLESARPSHTSQYLCASSPPGQGSPLHFGNGTRLTVT.

The gene calls are TRBV3-1 and TRBJ2-5; 10 bases are shared with TRBD2. The CDR3 is 15 amino acids. V gave up 5 bases and J gave up 4 bases; unmatched junction bases: 7. The germline gives CDR1 LGHDT, CDR2 YNNKEL (reference sequence). As DNA, the CDR3 is TGTGCCAGCAGCTCAAGCGGGAGGGTTAGAGAGACCCAGTACTTC. This translates into CASSSSGRVRETQYF.

In its sample, this clonotype was seen many times. The chain has TRBV13 and TRBJ2-5; TRBD2 agrees at 14 bases. Germline-derived CDR1 and CDR2 are PRHDT and FYEKMQ (reference sequence). The V and J ends lost 5 bases and 5 bases, in that order; junction bases with no gene match: 7. The CDR3 runs to 16 residues. The CDR3 loop reads CASSRPGLAGEETQYF. CDR3 nucleotide sequence: TGTGCCAGCAGCCGCCCGGGACTAGCGGGAGAGGAGACCCAGTACTTC.

This clonotype was observed many times. This chain joins TRBV7-2 and TRBJ1-1, with a tentative D call TRBD1 (5 bases). The CDR3 is 15 amino acids. V was trimmed by 3 bases and J by 1 base, leaving 12 bases between them. CDR1 is SGHTA, CDR2 FQGNSA, per germline. In DNA form, the CDR3 reads TGTGCCAGCAGCTTCAGCAGGGACCCGAACACTGAAGCTTTCTTT. Amino acids: CASSFSRDPNTEAFF.

This clonotype was seen many times. V and J are TRBV6-1 and TRBJ2-5; 7 bases line up with TRBD2. Unmatched junction bases numbered 16, after V lost 8 bases and J lost 7 bases. CDR1 and CDR2 from the germline V gene are MNHNS and SASEGT. The CDR3 runs to 15 residues. In DNA form, the CDR3 reads TGTGCCAGCTCCCTGGGGGGGAGTTACCAGGGGACCCAGTACTTC. As protein: CASSLGGSYQGTQYF.

The table lists this clonotype with many counts. This chain links TRBV10-3 with TRBJ2-5, with TRBD1 matching 10 bases. With V trimmed by 6 bases and J by 3 bases, 4 bases remained unmatched. Germline CDR1 ENHRY, CDR2 SYGVKD. This CDR3 comprises 14 residues. For the CDR3, the DNA is TGTGCCATCAGGGGGGACAGGGGAGAAGAGACCCAGTACTTC. As protein: CAIRGDRGEETQYF.